The T cell receptor beta chain described here comes from a study of T cells in Graves' hyperthyroidism and ophthalmopathy. This clonotype was counted many times. RNA transcripts gave rise to amplified TCR beta CDR3 regions. The HTBI primer set was used in a first-round RT-PCR of the TCR CDR3. TCRdb re-called the multiplex PCR reads through MiXCR, storing one row per CDR3 protein. This sample yields around 180,000 distinct CDR3 sequences, of which 17% are seen a single time; approximately 28% belongs to the top ten. In germline, CDR1 is SGHTA, CDR2 FQGNSA. V lost 5 bases to trimming and J lost 7 bases, with 20 bases between them. The CDR3 spans 16 residues.

The V gene is TRBV7-2, the J gene TRBJ2-2; D unresolved. The source of this sequence is a woman aged 45 to 65 with Graves' hyperthyroidism. Sequencing was done on a sample of blood. CDR3 sequence (DNA): TGTGCCAGCAGCCTGATTGGTTTCAGGACCCACGGGGAGCTGTTTTTT. It translates to CASSLIGFRTHGELFF.